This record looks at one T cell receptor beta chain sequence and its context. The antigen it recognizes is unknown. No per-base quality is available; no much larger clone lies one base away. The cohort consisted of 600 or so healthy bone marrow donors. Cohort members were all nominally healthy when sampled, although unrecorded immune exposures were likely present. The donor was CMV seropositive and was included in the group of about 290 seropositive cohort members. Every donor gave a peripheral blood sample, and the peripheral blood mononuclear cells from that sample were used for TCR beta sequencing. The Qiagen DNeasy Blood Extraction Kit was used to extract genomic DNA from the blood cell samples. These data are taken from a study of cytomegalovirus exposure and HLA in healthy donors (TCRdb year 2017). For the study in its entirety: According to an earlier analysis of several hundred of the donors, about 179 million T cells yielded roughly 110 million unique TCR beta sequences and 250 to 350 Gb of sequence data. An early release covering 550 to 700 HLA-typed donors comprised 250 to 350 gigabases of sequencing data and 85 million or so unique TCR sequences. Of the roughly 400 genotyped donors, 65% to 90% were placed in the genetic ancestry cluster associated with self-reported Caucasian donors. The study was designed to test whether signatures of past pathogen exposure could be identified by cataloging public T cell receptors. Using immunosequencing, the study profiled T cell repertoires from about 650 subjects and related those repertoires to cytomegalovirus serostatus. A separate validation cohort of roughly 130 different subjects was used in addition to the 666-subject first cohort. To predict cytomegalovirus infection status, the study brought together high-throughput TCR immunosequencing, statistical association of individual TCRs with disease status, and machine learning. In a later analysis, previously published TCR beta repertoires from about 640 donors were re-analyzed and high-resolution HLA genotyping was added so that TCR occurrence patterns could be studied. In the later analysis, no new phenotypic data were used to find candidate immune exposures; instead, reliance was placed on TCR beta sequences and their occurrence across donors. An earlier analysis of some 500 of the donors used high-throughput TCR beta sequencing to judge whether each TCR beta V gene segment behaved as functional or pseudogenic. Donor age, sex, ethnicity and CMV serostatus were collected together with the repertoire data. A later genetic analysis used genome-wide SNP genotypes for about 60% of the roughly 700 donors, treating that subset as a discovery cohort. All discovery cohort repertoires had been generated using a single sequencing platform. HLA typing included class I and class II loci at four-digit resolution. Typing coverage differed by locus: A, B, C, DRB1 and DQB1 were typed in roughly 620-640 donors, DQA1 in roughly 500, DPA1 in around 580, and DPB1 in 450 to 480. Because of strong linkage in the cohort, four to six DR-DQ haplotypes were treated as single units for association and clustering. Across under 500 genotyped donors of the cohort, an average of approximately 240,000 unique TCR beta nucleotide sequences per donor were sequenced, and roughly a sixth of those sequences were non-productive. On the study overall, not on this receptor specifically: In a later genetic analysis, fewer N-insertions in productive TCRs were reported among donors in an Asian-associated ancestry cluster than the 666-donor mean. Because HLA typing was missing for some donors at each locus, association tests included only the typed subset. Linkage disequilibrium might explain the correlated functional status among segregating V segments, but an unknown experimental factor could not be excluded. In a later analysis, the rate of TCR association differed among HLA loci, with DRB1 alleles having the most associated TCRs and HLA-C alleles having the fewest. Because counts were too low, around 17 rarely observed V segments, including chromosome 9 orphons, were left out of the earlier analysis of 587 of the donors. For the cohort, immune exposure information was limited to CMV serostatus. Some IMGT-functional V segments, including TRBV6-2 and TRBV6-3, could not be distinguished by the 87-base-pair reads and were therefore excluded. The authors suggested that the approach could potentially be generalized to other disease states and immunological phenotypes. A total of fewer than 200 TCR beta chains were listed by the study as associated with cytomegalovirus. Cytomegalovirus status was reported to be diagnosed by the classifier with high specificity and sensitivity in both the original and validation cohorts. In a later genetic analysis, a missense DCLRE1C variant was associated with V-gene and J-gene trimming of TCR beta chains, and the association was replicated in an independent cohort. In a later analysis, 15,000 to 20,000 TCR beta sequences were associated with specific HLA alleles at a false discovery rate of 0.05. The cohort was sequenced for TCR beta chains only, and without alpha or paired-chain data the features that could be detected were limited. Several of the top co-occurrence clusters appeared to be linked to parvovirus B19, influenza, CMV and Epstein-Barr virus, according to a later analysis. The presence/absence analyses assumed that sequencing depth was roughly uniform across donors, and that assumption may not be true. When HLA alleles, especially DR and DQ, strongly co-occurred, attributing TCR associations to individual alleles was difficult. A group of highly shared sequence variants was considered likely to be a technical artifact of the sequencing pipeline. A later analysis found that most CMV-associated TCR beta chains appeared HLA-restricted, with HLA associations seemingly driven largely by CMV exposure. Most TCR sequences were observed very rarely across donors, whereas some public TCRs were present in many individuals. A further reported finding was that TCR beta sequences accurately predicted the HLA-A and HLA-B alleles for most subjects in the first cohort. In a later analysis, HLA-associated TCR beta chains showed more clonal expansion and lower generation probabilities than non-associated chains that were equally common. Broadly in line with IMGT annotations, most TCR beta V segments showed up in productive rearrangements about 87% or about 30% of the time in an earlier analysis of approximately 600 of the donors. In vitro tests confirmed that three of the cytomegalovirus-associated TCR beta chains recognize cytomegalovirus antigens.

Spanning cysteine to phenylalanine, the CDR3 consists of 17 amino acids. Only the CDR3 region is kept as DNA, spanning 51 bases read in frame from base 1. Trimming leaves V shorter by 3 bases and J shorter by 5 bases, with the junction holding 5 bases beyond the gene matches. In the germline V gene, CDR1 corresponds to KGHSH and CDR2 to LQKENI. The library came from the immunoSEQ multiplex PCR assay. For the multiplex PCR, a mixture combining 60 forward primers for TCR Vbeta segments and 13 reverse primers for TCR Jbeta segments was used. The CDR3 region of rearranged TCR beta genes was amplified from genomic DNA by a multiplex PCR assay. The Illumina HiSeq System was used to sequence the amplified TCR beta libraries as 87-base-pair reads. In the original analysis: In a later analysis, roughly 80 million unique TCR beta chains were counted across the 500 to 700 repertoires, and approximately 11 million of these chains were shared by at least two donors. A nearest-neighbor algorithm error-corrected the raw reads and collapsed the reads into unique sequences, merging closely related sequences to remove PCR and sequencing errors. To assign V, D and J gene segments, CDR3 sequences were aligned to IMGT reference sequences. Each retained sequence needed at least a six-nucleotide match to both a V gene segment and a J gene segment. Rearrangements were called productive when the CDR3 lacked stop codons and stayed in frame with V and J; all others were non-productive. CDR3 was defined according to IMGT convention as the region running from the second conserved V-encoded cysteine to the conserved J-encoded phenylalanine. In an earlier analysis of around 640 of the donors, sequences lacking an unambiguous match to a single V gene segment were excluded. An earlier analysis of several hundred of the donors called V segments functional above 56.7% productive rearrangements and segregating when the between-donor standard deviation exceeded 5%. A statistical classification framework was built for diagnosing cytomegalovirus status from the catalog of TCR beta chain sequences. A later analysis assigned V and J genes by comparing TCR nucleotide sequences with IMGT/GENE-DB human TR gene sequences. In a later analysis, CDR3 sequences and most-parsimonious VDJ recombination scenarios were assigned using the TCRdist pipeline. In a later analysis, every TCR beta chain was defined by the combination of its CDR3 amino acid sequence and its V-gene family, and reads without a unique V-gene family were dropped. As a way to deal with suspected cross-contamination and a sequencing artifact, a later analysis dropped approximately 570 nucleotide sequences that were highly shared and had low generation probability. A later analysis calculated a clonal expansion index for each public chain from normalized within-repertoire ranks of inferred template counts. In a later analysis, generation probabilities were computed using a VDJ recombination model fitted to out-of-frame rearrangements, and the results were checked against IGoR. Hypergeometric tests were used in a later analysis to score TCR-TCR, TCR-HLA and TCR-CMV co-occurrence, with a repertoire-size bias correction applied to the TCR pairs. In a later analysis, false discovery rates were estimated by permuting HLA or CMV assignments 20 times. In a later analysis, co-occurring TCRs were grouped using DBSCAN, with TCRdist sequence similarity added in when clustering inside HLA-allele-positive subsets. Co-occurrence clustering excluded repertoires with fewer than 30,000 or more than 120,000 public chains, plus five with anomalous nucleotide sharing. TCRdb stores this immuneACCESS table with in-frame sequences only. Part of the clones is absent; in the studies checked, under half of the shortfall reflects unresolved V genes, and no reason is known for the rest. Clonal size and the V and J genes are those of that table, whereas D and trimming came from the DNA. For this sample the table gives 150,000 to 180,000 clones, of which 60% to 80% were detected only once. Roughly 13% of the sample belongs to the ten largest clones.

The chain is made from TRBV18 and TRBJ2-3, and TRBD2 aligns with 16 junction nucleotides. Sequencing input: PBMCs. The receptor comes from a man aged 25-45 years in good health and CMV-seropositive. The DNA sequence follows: TGTGCCAGCTCACCGGGACTAGCGGGAGGGCCGGGAGATACGCAGTATTTT. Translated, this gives CASSPGLAGGPGDTQYF.